The 17 T cell receptor beta chains presented below share a single source sample, sequenced in a study of T cell changes during pregnancy in multiple sclerosis. Assay: immunoSEQ multiplex PCR; the TCRdb copy retains only in-frame clones and omits some. This table holds tens of thousands of clones, roughly 90% found once. The sample here was peripheral blood, taken after pregnancy. These receptors originate from a female donor in good health, enrolled as a control in a pregnancy study.

The V gene is TRBV19, the J gene TRBJ2-1; 11 nucleotides agree with TRBD2. The CDR3 is 16 amino acids. V lost 0 bases, J lost 7 bases, and 5 bases stayed unmatched. In germline, CDR1 is LNHDA, CDR2 SQIVND (reference sequence). Here the CDR3 DNA reads TGTGCCAGTAGTATAGAACTAGCGGGAGTACTTAATGAGCAGTTCTTC. This encodes CASSIELAGVLNEQFF.

The gene calls are TRBV15 and TRBJ1-2; no clear D gene. This CDR3 has 15 residues. V dropped 0 bases and J dropped 8 bases, with 16 bases sitting between them. Per germline, CDR1 LNHNV and CDR2 YYDKDF (reference sequence). CDR3 bases: TGTGCCACCAGCAGAGATCTGTCCGGCGGTTCCGGCTACACCTTC. Translating it yields CATSRDLSGGSGYTF. The whole variable domain, remainder taken from reference TRBV15 and TRBJ1-2, is DAMVIQNPRYQVTQFGKPVTLSCSQTLNHNVMYWYQQKSSQAPKLLFHYYDKDFNNEADTPDNFQSRRPNTSFCFLDIRSPGLGDTAMYLCATSRDLSGGSGYTFGSGTRLTVV.

CDR3 sequence: CASSYSGGPGNEQYF. The CDR3 DNA reads as TGTGCCAGCAGTTACTCCGGCGGCCCGGGGAACGAGCAGTACTTC. The J gene is TRBJ2-7, the V gene TRBV6-5, with D possibly matching TRBD2 (5 bases). Trimming stripped 0 bases from V and 5 bases from J, with 14 bases between. This CDR3 is built from 15 residues. In germline, CDR1 is MNHEY, CDR2 SVGAGI.

The chain recombines TRBV6-5 with TRBJ1-1; TRBD1 might be the D (5 bases). The germline V and J ends were trimmed by 5 bases and 0 bases, with 13 bases remaining between them. This CDR3 spans 15 amino acids. CDR1 MNHEY and CDR2 SVGAGI come from the germline V gene. The CDR3 coding sequence is TGTGCCAGCAGTCGACTGGGGGGGATGAACACTGAAGCTTTCTTT. It specifies CASSRLGGMNTEAFF.

This clone was seen once. V gene TRBV6-9 combines with J gene TRBJ2-3; TRBD1 matches at 7 bases. CDR1 is MNHGY and CDR2 is SVAAGI in the germline V gene. Trimming at V came to 6 bases and at J to 2 bases, leaving 5 bases not matched to a gene. The CDR3 is 14 residues long. DNA for the CDR3: TGTGCCAGCAGCGACAGGGCGTACACAGATACGCAGTATTTT. It codes for CASSDRAYTDTQYF.

The J gene is TRBJ2-1, the V gene TRBV11-2, with D unclear. Germline V gene data show CDR1 as SGHAT and CDR2 as FQNNGV. This CDR3 is 12 amino acids long. The ends were cut back, 0 bases at V and 10 bases at J, with 7 bases in the middle. This chain's CDR3 is CASSLDRSEQFF. In nucleotides, the CDR3 is TGTGCCAGCAGCTTAGATAGATCGGAGCAGTTCTTC.

This chain uses TRBV6-5 with TRBJ1-6; no reliable D call. Germline loops: CDR1 MNHEY, CDR2 SVGAGI. V gave up 0 bases and J gave up 0 bases, with 6 bases separating them. This CDR3 comprises 16 residues. CDR3 sequence (DNA): TGTGCCAGCAGTTACTCGGGGAGCTCCTATAATTCACCCCTCCACTTT. Protein sequence: CASSYSGSSYNSPLHF.

The chain has TRBV4-3 and TRBJ1-2, with 7 bases matching TRBD1. Germline CDR1 and CDR2: LGHNA and YSLEER. This CDR3 contains 15 residues. With V trimmed by 2 bases and J by 0 bases, 3 bases remained unmatched. CDR3 protein: CASSQMQGANYGYTF. The CDR3 nucleotides read TGCGCCAGCAGCCAAATGCAGGGGGCTAACTATGGCTACACCTTC.

J is TRBJ2-1 and V is TRBV7-2, with a possible D match to TRBD1 (6 bases). CDR1 is SGHTA, CDR2 FQGNSA, per germline. Trimming removed 4 bases at V and 8 bases at J, with 18 bases between. CDR3 size: 15 residues. The DNA for the CDR3 is TGTGCCAGCAGCTCTTTCGGGGCAGGGGTAGATGAGCAGTTCTTC. Its protein product is CASSSFGAGVDEQFF.

The gene calls are TRBV4-3 and TRBJ2-5; TRBD2 aligns across 13 bases. The CDR3 loop spans 16 amino acids. Trimming removed 4 bases from V and 5 bases from J; junction bases left unmatched: 7. Germline V CDR1 and CDR2: LGHNA, YSLEER. Here the CDR3 DNA reads TGCGCCAGCAGCCCGGGACTAGCGGGGCTGGGGGAGACCCAGTACTTC. Translated, it gives CASSPGLAGLGETQYF.

The V gene is TRBV2, the J gene TRBJ2-7, with no clear D. In germline, CDR1 is SNHLY, CDR2 FYNNEI. The CDR3 has 12 amino acids. V was clipped by 2 bases and J by 6 bases, with 8 bases between them. The CDR3 DNA sequence: TGTGCCAGCAGTGAACCTGTCGGCGAGCAGTACTTC. Its protein is CASSEPVGEQYF. The full variable domain, in which reference TRBV2 and TRBJ2-7 provide the parts outside the CDR3, is EPEVTQTPSHQVTQMGQEVILRCVPISNHLYFYWYRQILGQKVEFLVSFYNNEISEKSEIFDDQFSVERPDGSNFTLKIRSTKLEDSAMYFCASSEPVGEQYFGPGTRLTVT.

The chain has TRBV18 and TRBJ2-2, with TRBD1 identical over 11 bases. From germline, CDR1 is KGHSH and CDR2 LQKENI. The CDR3 consists of 15 residues. V lost 5 bases and J lost 7; bases outside the gene matches: 6. The CDR3 sequence: CASSSGQGDVGELFF. Written as DNA, the CDR3 is TGTGCCAGCTCATCGGGACAGGGGGATGTCGGGGAGCTGTTTTTT. The full variable domain, its missing parts supplied by reference TRBV18 and TRBJ2-2, is NAGVMQNPRHLVRRRGQEARLRCSPMKGHSHVYWYRQLPEEGLKFMVYLQKENIIDESGMPKERFSAEFPKEGPSILRIQQVVRGDSAAYFCASSSGQGDVGELFFGEGSRLTVL.

This chain connects TRBV14 to TRBJ2-3, with 9 bases identical to TRBD2. CDR3 length: 17 residues. Trimming cost V 1 base and J 0 bases; bases outside gene matches: 5. Per the germline V gene, CDR1 is SGHDN and CDR2 is FVKESK. DNA for the CDR3: TGTGCCAGCAGCCAAGTGCCTAGCGGGAAAAGCACAGATACGCAGTATTTT. Translation: CASSQVPSGKSTDTQYF.

This clone was seen once. V is TRBV11-2 and J is TRBJ2-5, with 9 bases matching TRBD1. Germline V gene data show CDR1 as SGHAT and CDR2 as FQNNGV. This CDR3 region has 15 residues. Losses at the gene ends were 5 bases for V and 5 bases for J; bases not matched to a gene: 9. In nucleotides, the CDR3 is TGTGCCAGCAGCCTACTACAGGGGGCGATGGAGACCCAGTACTTC. The encoded protein is CASSLLQGAMETQYF.

CDR3: CASSQDPGTDTANYGYTF. For the CDR3, the DNA is TGCGCCAGCAGCCAAGACCCCGGGACAGACACCGCTAACTATGGCTACACCTTC. The rearrangement links TRBV4-3 to TRBJ1-2, with TRBD1 matching over 7 bases. This CDR3 spans 18 amino acids. After removal of 0 bases from V and 0 bases from J, the junction contained 10 bases not matched to a gene. CDR1 is LGHNA, CDR2 YSLEER, per germline.

The chain is built from TRBV5-1 and TRBJ2-1, with 14 bases fitting TRBD2. Germline CDR1 and CDR2: SGHRS and YFSETQ. The CDR3 consists of 16 residues. V lost 3 bases and J lost 7; bases outside the gene matches: 6. CDR3 region: CASSSGLAGGGNEQFF. In nucleotides, the CDR3 is TGCGCCAGCAGCTCCGGACTAGCGGGAGGAGGGAATGAGCAGTTCTTC.

V is TRBV18 and J is TRBJ1-4; a possible D gene is TRBD1 (5 bases). CDR1 KGHSH and CDR2 LQKENI come from the germline V gene. This CDR3 comprises 17 residues. V lost 6 bases and J lost 3, with 20 bases in between. The CDR3 loop is CASSLLGLPGSNEKLFF. As DNA, the CDR3 is TGTGCCAGCTCCCTTCTTGGGCTACCAGGGTCTAATGAAAAACTGTTTTTT.